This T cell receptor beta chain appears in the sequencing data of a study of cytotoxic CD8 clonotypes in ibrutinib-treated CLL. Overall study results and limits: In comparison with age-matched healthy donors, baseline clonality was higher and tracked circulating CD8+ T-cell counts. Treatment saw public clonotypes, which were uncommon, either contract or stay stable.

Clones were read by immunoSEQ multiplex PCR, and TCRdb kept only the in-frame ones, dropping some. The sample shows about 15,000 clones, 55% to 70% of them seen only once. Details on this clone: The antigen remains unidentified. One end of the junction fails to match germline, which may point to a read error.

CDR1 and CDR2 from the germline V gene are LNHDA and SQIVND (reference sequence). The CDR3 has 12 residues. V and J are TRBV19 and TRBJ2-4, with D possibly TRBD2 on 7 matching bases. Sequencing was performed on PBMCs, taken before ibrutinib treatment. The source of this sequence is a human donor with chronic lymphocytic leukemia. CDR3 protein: CASSNTAGAMDF. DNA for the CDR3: TGTGCCAGTAGCAATACTGCGGGGGCGATGGACTTC.